This T cell receptor (beta chain) derives from a study of blood T cell repertoires in COVID-19. Background on the study: The study drew acute and convalescent COVID-19 samples from the United States, Italy and Spain. T cells, B-cell-depleted T cells, or PBMCs supplied cDNA or gDNA.

V gave up 6 bases and J gave up 4 bases; unmatched junction bases: 7. The CDR3 loop spans 14 amino acids. Germline loops: CDR1 SGHNT, CDR2 YYREEE (reference sequence). Methods used by the authors: Estimation of nucleated cell counts was performed using reference gene primer amplification. Method: immunoSEQ multiplex PCR; TCRdb's copy keeps in-frame clones and lacks some. The V and J calls and clone size are taken from that table; D and trimming were inferred from the DNA. The sample consists of about 87,000 clones, 70% to 90% of them appearing once. The chain combines TRBV5-4 with TRBJ1-2, with 9 bases lining up with TRBD1. Sequencing was done on a sample of peripheral blood. The TCR originated in a middle-aged man with acute or convalescent COVID-19. The CDR3 DNA sequence: TGTGCCAGCACCCTAGGGACAGGGATCTATGGCTACACCTTC. Protein: CASTLGTGIYGYTF.